This TCR beta chain was identified during a study of CD8+ T cells in alopecia areata. About the research overall: Severity in treated patients was scored by percentage of scalp area affected.

Treatment: oral pan-JAK inhibitor, 5-10 mg twice daily. Sequencing relied on a cDNA template that was reverse transcribed from extracted RNA. Only in-frame clones appear in the TCRdb table, and some are missing; sequencing was by immunoSEQ multiplex PCR. There are 90,000 to 120,000 clones in the sample; roughly 84% occur only once, and over 20% lies in the top ten. Study results and caveats: Scalp and blood samples kept many expanded lesional clones throughout tofacitinib.

After removal of 4 bases from V and 3 bases from J, the junction contained 5 bases not matched to a gene. The length of the CDR3 is 14 residues. Germline V gene sequence: CDR1 SGHDN, CDR2 FVKESK. About this clone itself: Its specificity is not known.

Sequenced material: CD8+ T cells sorted from blood, taken at week 24, from a patient treated with tofacitinib. This TCR came from a human donor with alopecia areata. V and J are TRBV14 and TRBJ2-7, with 8 nucleotides matching TRBD1. The CDR3 loop reads CASSPGTGLYEQYF. CDR3 nucleotide sequence: TGTGCCAGCAGCCCGGGGACAGGACTCTACGAGCAGTACTTC.